The present T cell receptor beta chain was sequenced within a study of shared clonotypes between healthy human individuals. Profiling relied on immunoSEQ multiplex PCR, and the TCRdb table lists in-frame clones only, not all of them. This sample yields about 660,000 clones, of which about 74% are seen a single time; about 1.8% belongs to the top ten. This clone has only a few counts. Other DNA sequences in the same sample also yield this CDR3. Germline CDR1 reads LNHDA; CDR2 reads SQIVND (reference sequence). This CDR3 spans 15 amino acids. V lost 1 base and J lost 0, with 8 bases in between. This rearrangement joins TRBV19 to TRBJ2-3; D may match TRBD1 or TRBD2 (6 bases each). This receptor was identified in a woman in her twenties or thirties in good health. The sequenced sample was memory CD4+ T cells sorted from blood. The subset was: CD45RA-negative fraction. The CDR3 DNA is TGTGCCAGTAGTATAGGAGGGGGGAGCACAGATACGCAGTATTTT. Translated, it gives CASSIGGGSTDTQYF.